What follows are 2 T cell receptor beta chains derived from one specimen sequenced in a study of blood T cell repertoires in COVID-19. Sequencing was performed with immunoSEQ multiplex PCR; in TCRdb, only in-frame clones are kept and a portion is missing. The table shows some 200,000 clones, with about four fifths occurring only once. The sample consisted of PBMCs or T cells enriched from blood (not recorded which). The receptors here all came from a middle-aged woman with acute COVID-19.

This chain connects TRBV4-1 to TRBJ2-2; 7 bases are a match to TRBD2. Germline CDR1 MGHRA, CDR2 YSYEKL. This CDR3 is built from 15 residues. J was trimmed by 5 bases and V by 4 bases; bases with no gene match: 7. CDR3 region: CASSPGGGLTGELFF. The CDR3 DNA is TGCGCCAGCAGCCCCGGCGGGGGTTTAACCGGGGAGCTGTTTTTT.

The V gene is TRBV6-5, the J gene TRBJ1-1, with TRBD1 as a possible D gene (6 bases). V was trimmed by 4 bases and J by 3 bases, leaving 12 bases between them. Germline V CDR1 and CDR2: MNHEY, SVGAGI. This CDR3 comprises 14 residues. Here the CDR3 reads CASSSTQGYTEAFF. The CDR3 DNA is TGTGCCAGCAGTTCCACCCAGGGGTACACTGAAGCTTTCTTT.